Listed below are T cell receptor beta chains from one sample, sequenced in a study of shared clonotypes between healthy human individuals. Clones were sequenced by immunoSEQ multiplex PCR, and TCRdb holds only the in-frame ones, with some missing. The sample contains approximately 2.4 million clones, approximately 96% of which appear only once. Source material: naive CD4+ T cells sorted from blood. The receptors were sampled from a man aged 18-30 years in good health. CDR3s include the opening cysteine and the closing phenylalanine or tryptophan. D genes are given only for firm matches. Clone sizes are given selectively: once, few, many, or a class where the clone is expanded.

CDR3nt,CDR3aa,j_gene,v_gene,abundance,d_gene
TGTGCCTGGAGTTATTGGGGATCTGGAAACACCATATATTTT,CAWSYWGSGNTIYF,TRBJ1-3,TRBV30,-,-
TGTGCCTGGAGTGACGACCCTCCAGGGGAGACCCAGTACTTC,CAWSDDPPGETQYF,TRBJ2-5,TRBV30,once,-
TGTGCCAGTAGTATACCGGCAGGGAGGGCTTATAGCAATCAGCCCCAGCATTTT,CASSIPAGRAYSNQPQHF,TRBJ1-5,TRBV19,-,-
TGTGCCAGCAGCAGGAGGACTGTTGGCCGAGAGACCCAGTACTTC,CASSRRTVGRETQYF,TRBJ2-5,TRBV5-6,-,-
TGTGCCAGCAGTGAACCGGGACCACAGGACGAGCAGTACTTC,CASSEPGPQDEQYF,TRBJ2-7,TRBV25-1,-,-
TGTGCCAGCAGGGACTATGGGGCCCTCTACGAGCAGTACTTC,CASRDYGALYEQYF,TRBJ2-7,TRBV2,-,-
TGTGCCAGCAGTGATCGACGAATCTTACAGGGGAACTATGGCTACACCTTC,CASSDRRILQGNYGYTF,TRBJ1-2,TRBV6-1,-,TRBD1
TGTGCCAGCAGCTTAGGTGGGGCGGCTGAAGCTTTCTTT,CASSLGGAAEAFF,TRBJ1-1,TRBV7-9,-,-
TGTGCCTTTTTAGACCCATACAATGAGCAGTTCTTC,CAFLDPYNEQFF,TRBJ2-1,TRBV30,-,-
TGCGCCAGCAGCTTGGCACTCACCTCTAGCACAGATACGCAGTATTTT,CASSLALTSSTDTQYF,TRBJ2-3,TRBV5-1,-,-